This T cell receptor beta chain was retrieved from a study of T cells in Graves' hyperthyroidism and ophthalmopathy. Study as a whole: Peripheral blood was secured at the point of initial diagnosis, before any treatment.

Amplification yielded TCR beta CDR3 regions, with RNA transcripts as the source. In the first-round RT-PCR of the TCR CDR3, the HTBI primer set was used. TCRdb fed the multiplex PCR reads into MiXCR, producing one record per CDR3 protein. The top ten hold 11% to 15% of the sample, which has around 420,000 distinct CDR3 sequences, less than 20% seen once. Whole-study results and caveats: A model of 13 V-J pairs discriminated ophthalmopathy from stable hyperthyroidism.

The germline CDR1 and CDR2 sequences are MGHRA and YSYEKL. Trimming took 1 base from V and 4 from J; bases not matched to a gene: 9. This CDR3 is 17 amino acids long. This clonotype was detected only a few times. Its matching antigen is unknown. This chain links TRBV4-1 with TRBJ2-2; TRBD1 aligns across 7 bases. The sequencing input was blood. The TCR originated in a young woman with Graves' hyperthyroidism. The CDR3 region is CASSQVSLRGSTGELFF. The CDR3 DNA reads TGCGCCAGCAGCCAAGTCTCGCTCAGGGGGAGCACCGGGGAGCTGTTTTTT.